This T cell receptor (beta chain) derives from a study of CD8+CD57+ T cells in acquired aplastic anemia. Study as a whole: Each DNA sample taken from sorted CD4+ and CD8+ cells came to about 3.4 ug on average. Notes on the study in general: It was found that about 31 CD8+ CDR3 sequences were shared between patients and controls. Statistical testing detected no significant gap in CD8+ Simpson's diversity between patients and controls.

Genomic DNA acted as the template from which TCR beta VDJ combination and CDR3 sequence profiling were carried out. TCRdb itself ran the reads through MiXCR, one entry per CDR3 protein. The data hold 150,000 to 200,000 distinct CDR3 sequences, with less than 65% observed a single time. This CDR3 is 15 amino acids long. Germline values: CDR1 SGHVS, CDR2 FQNEAQ. Trimming stripped 6 bases from V and 0 bases from J, with 15 bases between. This clonotype showed up just a few times. Its antigen is currently unknown. The TCR comes from a human donor with severe aplastic anemia or a healthy control (not recorded which). Sequenced material: sorted CD4+, CD8+, or CD8+CD57+ T cells (not recorded which) from PBMCs. The chain joins TRBV7-8 to TRBJ2-7; no reliable D call. CDR3 amino acids: CASSRIRTSSYEQYF. In DNA form, the CDR3 reads TGTGCCAGCAGTCGGATTAGGACCAGCTCCTACGAGCAGTACTTC.